The 29 T cell receptor beta chains below were found in one sample sequenced in a study of blood T cell repertoires in COVID-19 (dated by TCRdb to the early 2020s). Libraries were made using the immunoSEQ multiplex PCR assay. TCRdb took this table from immuneACCESS and kept in-frame rearrangements with V and J called. Such tables lack part of the clones; where checked against another copy, unresolved V genes explain under half of the gap, and the rest is unexplained. This sample lists roughly 340,000 clones; over 75% were detected once. The top ten clonotypes cover approximately 1% of the sample. Sequencing was carried out using PBMCs or T cells enriched from blood (not recorded which). The receptors were sampled from a man aged 18 to 35 who had recovered from COVID-19.

The chain employs TRBV5-1 and TRBJ2-3; perhaps TRBD2 as D (6 bases). This CDR3 comprises 14 residues. V gave up 4 bases and J gave up 2 bases, with 11 bases separating them. CDR1 SGHRS and CDR2 YFSETQ come from the germline V gene. The CDR3, as DNA: TGCGCCAGCAGCAGTGGGGGGTTCACAGATACGCAGTATTTT. Amino acid sequence: CASSSGGFTDTQYF.

This clone appeared a single time. The V and J genes are TRBV7-9 and TRBJ1-1; possible D gene TRBD1, 6 bases. In germline, CDR1 is SEHNR, CDR2 FQNEAQ (reference sequence). The germline V and J ends were trimmed by 5 bases and 6 bases, with 19 bases remaining between them. CDR3 size: 15 residues. The CDR3 coding sequence is TGTGCCAGCAGCGGAATGGGAACAGGGTTCGCTGAAGCTTTCTTT. This codes for CASSGMGTGFAEAFF.

The V call is TRBV29-1, the J call TRBJ2-2; TRBD2 might be the D (5 bases). The V end lost 4 bases, the J end lost 4 bases, and 13 bases lay between the germline ends. CDR1 is SQVTM, CDR2 ANQGSEA, per germline. This CDR3 region has 14 residues. CDR3 in amino acids: CSVGSVVGTGELFF. CDR3 DNA sequence: TGCAGCGTTGGTAGCGTCGTAGGCACCGGGGAGCTGTTTTTT.

In this sample, this clone turned up once. The J gene is TRBJ1-2, the V gene TRBV4-2; no firm D call. Germline assignment: CDR1 LGHNA and CDR2 YNFKEQ. V was clipped by 0 bases and J by 1 base, with 12 bases between them. The CDR3 covers 16 residues. CDR3 sequence: CASSQESRRGNYGYTF. The CDR3 DNA sequence: TGTGCCAGCAGCCAAGAGTCTCGTCGCGGTAACTATGGCTACACCTTC.

The rearrangement links TRBV5-1 to TRBJ2-7; 10 bases are shared with TRBD1. With 1 base clipped from V and 7 bases from J, the junction kept 5 bases outside the gene matches. The germline gives CDR1 SGHRS, CDR2 YFSETQ. The CDR3 loop spans 14 amino acids. CDR3: CASSLMGQGSEQYF. The CDR3 nucleotides read TGCGCCAGCAGCTTGATGGGACAGGGGAGTGAGCAGTACTTC. Full variable domain (missing parts from reference TRBV5-1 and TRBJ2-7): KAGVTQTPRYLIKTRGQQVTLSCSPISGHRSVSWYQQTPGQGLQFLFEYFSETQRNKGNFPGRFSGRQFSNSRSEMNVSTLELGDSALYLCASSLMGQGSEQYFGPGTRLTVT.

The chain is built from TRBV18 and TRBJ1-2; D gene unclear. The CDR3 is 13 residues long. Germline lookup yields CDR1 KGHSH and CDR2 LQKENI. The V gene lost 5 bases and the J gene lost 4 bases, with 11 bases spanning the gap. The CDR3 nucleotides read TGTGCCAGCTCAGTGGAGGACGGCTATGGCTACACCTTC. It yields the protein CASSVEDGYGYTF.

The rearrangement links TRBV6-4 to TRBJ2-3; possibly TRBD1 for D (7 bases). Germline loops: CDR1 MRHNA, CDR2 SNTAGT. The V end lost 0 bases, the J end lost 4 bases, and 14 bases lay between the germline ends. This CDR3 is built from 16 residues. CDR3 sequence reads: CASSDSTGRMADTQYF. The CDR3, as DNA: TGTGCCAGCAGTGACTCGACAGGGAGGATGGCAGATACGCAGTATTTT.

The chain employs TRBV5-1 and TRBJ1-2; 8 bases match TRBD1. CDR3 size: 14 residues. V lost 5 bases, J lost 2 bases, and 5 bases stayed unmatched. The V gene's germline CDR1 is SGHRS and CDR2 YFSETQ. CDR3 bases: TGCGCCAGCAGACACGGACAGGGCAACTATGGCTACACCTTC. Translation gives CASRHGQGNYGYTF.

The chain recombines TRBV19 with TRBJ1-1, with 7 positions matching TRBD1. Germline V gene data show CDR1 as LNHDA and CDR2 as SQIVND (reference sequence). V gave up 8 bases and J gave up 5 bases; unmatched junction bases: 5. CDR3 size: 12 residues. The chain's CDR3 is CASGRGFTEAFF. The CDR3 nucleotides are TGTGCCAGTGGCAGGGGGTTTACTGAAGCTTTCTTT.

The chain combines TRBV5-1 with TRBJ2-1, with TRBD1 matching 7 bases. Germline values: CDR1 SGHRS, CDR2 YFSETQ. V was pared by 1 base and J by 7 bases, with 8 bases of the junction left unmatched. The CDR3 runs 15 residues. The CDR3 is CASSLLGGTWNEQFF. The CDR3 region has the DNA TGCGCCAGCAGCTTGTTAGGGGGCACTTGGAATGAGCAGTTCTTC.

This rearrangement joins TRBV23-1 to TRBJ1-2; TRBD1 aligns across 7 bases. TRBV23-1 qualifies as an ORF whose function is uncertain. This CDR3 has 14 residues. After removal of 4 bases from V and 5 bases from J, the junction contained 7 bases not matched to a gene. DNA for the CDR3: TGCGCCAGCAGTCTCCAGGACAGGCTGTATGGCTACACCTTC. Translated: CASSLQDRLYGYTF.

Only a few counts were recorded for this clone. The chain is built from TRBV7-6 and TRBJ2-2, with 7 bases identical to TRBD2. CDR3 length: 16 residues. The V and J ends lost 0 bases and 2 bases, in that order; junction bases with no gene match: 3. Germline V gene lookup returns CDR1 SGHVS and CDR2 FNYEAQ. The CDR3 DNA reads as TGTGCCAGCAGCTTAGCGGCTAGCGGAAACACCGGGGAGCTGTTTTTT. It encodes CASSLAASGNTGELFF.

The V gene is TRBV27, the J gene TRBJ2-5, with TRBD1 matching over 8 bases. Germline V gene sequence: CDR1 MNHEY, CDR2 SMNVEV (reference sequence). This CDR3 comprises 14 residues. Unmatched junction bases numbered 7, after V lost 5 bases and J lost 5 bases. The CDR3 sequence is CASSPGQGGETQYF. The CDR3 coding sequence is TGTGCCAGCAGTCCCGGACAGGGCGGGGAGACCCAGTACTTC.

This clone appeared a few times. V is TRBV9 and J is TRBJ2-5, with 9 nucleotides matching TRBD2. J gave up 4 bases and V 3 bases, and 10 bases lay outside the gene matches. This CDR3 has 16 residues. Germline values: CDR1 SGDLS, CDR2 YYNGEE. The CDR3 DNA sequence: TGTGCCAGCAGCGGCCTTAGCGGGGGCGCGGGAGAGACCCAGTACTTC. Encoded protein: CASSGLSGGAGETQYF.

This clone was recorded a few times. The rearrangement links TRBV12-5 to TRBJ2-7; a weak D match, TRBD1 (5 bases). From germline, CDR1 is LGHNT and CDR2 FRNRAP. This CDR3 has 12 residues. Trimming left V 7 bases short and J 3 bases short, with 10 bases between. The CDR3 sequence: CASAPDIYEQYF. The CDR3 DNA reads TGTGCTAGTGCCCCGGACATCTACGAGCAGTACTTC.

The genes are TRBV4-2 and TRBJ2-4; tentatively, D is TRBD1 (6 bases). The CDR3 spans 21 residues. V was clipped by 0 bases and J by 0 bases, with 24 bases between them. CDR1 and CDR2 (germline): LGHNA, YNFKEQ. CDR3 amino acids: CASSQDRGSDARPLAKNIQYF. CDR3 sequence (DNA): TGTGCCAGCAGCCAAGATAGGGGGAGCGACGCAAGGCCTCTAGCCAAAAACATTCAGTACTTC.

This clone was observed a handful of times. The chain recombines TRBV7-9 with TRBJ2-2; TRBD2 aligns across 11 bases. The CDR3 has 17 amino acids. The V segment lost 5 bases and the J segment 5 bases; nucleotides outside the gene matches: 10. The germline V gene has CDR1 SEHNR and CDR2 FQNEAQ (reference sequence). The CDR3 DNA follows: TGTGCCAGCAGCCCCGCTACTAGCGGGAGAAAGACCGGGGAGCTGTTTTTT. Amino acids: CASSPATSGRKTGELFF. The full variable domain, its missing parts supplied by reference TRBV7-9 and TRBJ2-2, is DTGVSQNPRHKITKRGQNVTFRCDPISEHNRLYWYRQTLGQGPEFLTYFQNEAQLEKSRLLSDRFSAERPKGSFSTLEIQRTEQGDSAMYLCASSPATSGRKTGELFFGEGSRLTVL.

The table lists this clone with a few counts. The chain employs TRBV29-1 and TRBJ1-1; no definite D call. Per the germline V gene, CDR1 is SQVTM and CDR2 is ANQGSEA. The CDR3 sequence is 11 residues long. V was cut by 6 bases and J by 3 bases, with 8 bases left in between. As DNA, the CDR3 is TGCAGCGTCCAATCGGACACTGAAGCTTTCTTT. Translated, it gives CSVQSDTEAFF.

The J gene is TRBJ2-7, the V gene TRBV5-1, with D possibly being TRBD1 (5 bases). The V end lost 3 bases, the J end lost 6 bases, and 13 bases lay between the germline ends. There are 13 residues in the CDR3. Germline V gene data show CDR1 as SGHRS and CDR2 as YFSETQ. This CDR3 is CASSYAVGREQYF. The CDR3 DNA reads as TGCGCCAGCAGCTATGCAGTGGGGCGCGAGCAGTACTTC.

The CDR3, as DNA: TGTGCCAGCACACCGGACAGGGTTGGAGTCGGGGAGCTGTTTTTT. Protein sequence: CASTPDRVGVGELFF. The chain joins TRBV6-4 to TRBJ2-2; 8 positions match TRBD1. With V trimmed by 7 bases and J by 7 bases, 11 bases remained unmatched. CDR1 and CDR2 (germline): MRHNA, SNTAGT. The CDR3 is 15 amino acids.

This chain uses TRBV5-6 with TRBJ2-7; the D gene is possibly TRBD2 (6 bases). This CDR3 has 16 residues. Trimming removed 0 bases at V and 0 bases at J, with 13 bases between. CDR1 and CDR2 (germline): SGHDT, YYEEEE. CDR3 in amino acids: CASSLARGADSYEQYF. The CDR3 DNA sequence: TGTGCCAGCAGCTTGGCGCGCGGGGCGGACTCCTACGAGCAGTACTTC.

The rearrangement joins TRBV5-1 to TRBJ2-7; TRBD1 matches 8 bases. Germline-derived CDR1 and CDR2 are SGHRS and YFSETQ. With V trimmed by 4 bases and J by 0 bases, 6 bases remained unmatched. The CDR3 is 15 amino acids. The CDR3 DNA reads as TGCGCCAGCAGCCTGGGACAGGCGAGCTCCTACGAGCAGTACTTC. Protein: CASSLGQASSYEQYF. The full variable domain, in which reference TRBV5-1 and TRBJ2-7 provide the parts outside the CDR3, is KAGVTQTPRYLIKTRGQQVTLSCSPISGHRSVSWYQQTPGQGLQFLFEYFSETQRNKGNFPGRFSGRQFSNSRSEMNVSTLELGDSALYLCASSLGQASSYEQYFGPGTRLTVT.

The chain carries TRBV6-1 and TRBJ2-1; the D is unclear. The CDR3 totals 12 residues. V gave up 3 bases and J gave up 4 bases, with 4 bases separating them. The germline gives CDR1 MNHNS, CDR2 SASEGT. CDR3 sequence reads: CASSDTYNEQFF. The DNA of the CDR3 is TGTGCCAGCAGTGACACATACAATGAGCAGTTCTTC.

This clone was found a few times. The J gene is TRBJ1-2, the V gene TRBV5-1, with TRBD1 matching over 8 bases. The CDR3 spans 15 residues. Germline assignment: CDR1 SGHRS and CDR2 YFSETQ. V lost 0 bases and J lost 2; bases outside the gene matches: 3. The CDR3: CASSLDAGGNYGYTF. DNA of the CDR3: TGCGCCAGCAGCTTGGATGCAGGGGGCAACTATGGCTACACCTTC.

The rearrangement uses TRBV18 and TRBJ1-5, with TRBD1 identical over 7 bases. Germline V CDR1 and CDR2: KGHSH, LQKENI. The CDR3 is 15 residues long. With V trimmed by 6 bases and J by 1 base, 6 bases remained unmatched. CDR3 protein: CASSATGSSNQPQHF. The CDR3 DNA is TGTGCCAGCTCGGCGACAGGGTCGAGCAATCAGCCCCAGCATTTT.

The chain employs TRBV2 and TRBJ2-7; TRBD2 agrees at 9 bases. CDR1 is SNHLY, CDR2 FYNNEI, per germline. The CDR3 totals 13 residues. After removal of 10 bases from V and 5 bases from J, the junction contained 9 bases not matched to a gene. The CDR3 loop is CAITGLAFHEQYF. The CDR3 nucleotides are TGTGCCATCACCGGACTAGCGTTCCACGAGCAGTACTTC.

Comment on this clone: Other DNA sequences in this specimen translate into the identical CDR3. J is TRBJ1-2 and V is TRBV11-2, with 7 bases aligning to TRBD1. Trimming removed 2 bases from V and 7 bases from J; junction bases left unmatched: 4. There are 13 residues in the CDR3. CDR1 is SGHAT, CDR2 FQNNGV, per germline. CDR3 coding DNA: TGTGCCAGCAGCTTATCAGGGGGTCTTGGCTACACCTTC. Translating it yields CASSLSGGLGYTF.

This chain links TRBV7-2 with TRBJ1-5; 7 nucleotides align to TRBD1. CDR1 is SGHTA, CDR2 FQGNSA, per germline. CDR3 size: 16 residues. Germline trimming cut 5 bases from V and 4 bases from J; bases unmatched to any gene: 11. CDR3 protein: CASSLGGGQKNQPQHF. The CDR3 bases are TGTGCCAGCAGCCTAGGAGGGGGACAGAAAAATCAGCCCCAGCATTTT. Filled out from reference TRBV7-2 and TRBJ1-5, the complete variable domain reads GAGVSQSPSNKVTEKGKDVELRCDPISGHTALYWYRQSLGQGLEFLIYFQGNSAPDKSGLPSDRFSAERTGGSVSTLTIQRTQQEDSAVYLCASSLGGGQKNQPQHFGDGTRLSIL.

The gene calls are TRBV24-1 and TRBJ2-1; 14 nucleotides match TRBD2. V shed 1 base and J 9 bases; nucleotides not matched to a gene: 7. Germline CDR1 KGHDR, CDR2 SFDVKD. The CDR3 runs to 17 residues. The CDR3 bases are TGTGCCACCAGTGATTTCGCCCGACTAGCGGGAGGGTCTGAGCAGTTCTTC. This translates into CATSDFARLAGGSEQFF.